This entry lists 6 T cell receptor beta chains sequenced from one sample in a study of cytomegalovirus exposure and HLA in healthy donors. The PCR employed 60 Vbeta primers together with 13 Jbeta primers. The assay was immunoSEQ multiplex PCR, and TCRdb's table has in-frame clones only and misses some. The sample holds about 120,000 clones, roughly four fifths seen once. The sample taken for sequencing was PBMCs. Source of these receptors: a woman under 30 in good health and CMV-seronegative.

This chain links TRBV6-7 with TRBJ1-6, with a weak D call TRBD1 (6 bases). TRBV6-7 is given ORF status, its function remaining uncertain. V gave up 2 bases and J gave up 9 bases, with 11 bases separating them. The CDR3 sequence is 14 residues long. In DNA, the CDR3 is TGTGCCAGCAGTTACCGGCAGGGGTGTTCACCCCTCCACTTT. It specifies CASSYRQGCSPLHF.

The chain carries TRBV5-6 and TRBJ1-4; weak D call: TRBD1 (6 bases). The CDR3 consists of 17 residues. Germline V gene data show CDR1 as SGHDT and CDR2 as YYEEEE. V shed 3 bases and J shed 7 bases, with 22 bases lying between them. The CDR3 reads CASSSDRPLKTIEKLFF. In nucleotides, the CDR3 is TGTGCCAGCAGCTCCGACAGGCCCCTCAAAACGATTGAAAAACTGTTTTTT.

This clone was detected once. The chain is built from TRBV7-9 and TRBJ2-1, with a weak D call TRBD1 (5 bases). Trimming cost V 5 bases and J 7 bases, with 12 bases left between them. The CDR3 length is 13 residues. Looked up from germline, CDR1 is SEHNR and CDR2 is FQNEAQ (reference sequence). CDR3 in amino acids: CASSVDAGNEQFF. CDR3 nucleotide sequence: TGTGCCAGCAGCGTGGACGCAGGGAATGAGCAGTTCTTC.

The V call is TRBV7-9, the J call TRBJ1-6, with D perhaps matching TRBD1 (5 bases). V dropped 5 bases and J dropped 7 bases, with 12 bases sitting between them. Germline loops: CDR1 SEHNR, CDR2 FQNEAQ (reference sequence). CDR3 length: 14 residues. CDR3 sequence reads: CASSPRVRNSPLHF. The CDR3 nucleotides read TGTGCCAGCAGCCCCAGGGTGAGGAATTCACCCCTCCACTTT.

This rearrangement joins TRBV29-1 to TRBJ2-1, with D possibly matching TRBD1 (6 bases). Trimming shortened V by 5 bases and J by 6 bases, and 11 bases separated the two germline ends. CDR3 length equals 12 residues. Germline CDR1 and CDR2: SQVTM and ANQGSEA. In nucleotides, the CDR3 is TGCAGCGTTCGAGGACAGACCAATGAGCAGTTCTTC. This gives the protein CSVRGQTNEQFF.

CDR3 coding DNA: TGCGCCAGCAGCCACGACAGGCTAGATACGCAGTATTTT. It is translated as CASSHDRLDTQYF. The chain carries TRBV5-1 and TRBJ2-3, with a possible D match to TRBD1 (6 bases). Germline assignment: CDR1 SGHRS and CDR2 YFSETQ. V was trimmed by 4 bases and J by 5 bases, leaving 11 bases between them. The CDR3 extends over 13 amino acids. The variable domain in full, with the rest retrieved from reference TRBV5-1 and TRBJ2-3, is KAGVTQTPRYLIKTRGQQVTLSCSPISGHRSVSWYQQTPGQGLQFLFEYFSETQRNKGNFPGRFSGRQFSNSRSEMNVSTLELGDSALYLCASSHDRLDTQYFGPGTRLTVL.